This TCR beta chain was sequenced during a study of Graves' ophthalmopathy and Graves' hyperthyroidism. As for the study in general: The collection of peripheral blood took place at initial diagnosis, before any treatment. The study's findings and limits: As the model predicted ophthalmopathy progression, it achieved a sensitivity of 55% to 71% and a specificity of around 72%. Ophthalmopathy cases were distinguished from stable hyperthyroidism by a 13-signature model, reaching about 91% sensitivity and 81.08% specificity.

From RNA, the CDR3 regions of TCR beta chains were amplified and sequenced. After a first-round RT-PCR with HTBI primers, a second-round multiplex PCR was run. TCRdb itself ran the multiplex PCR reads through MiXCR, one entry per CDR3 protein. The sample lists about 400,000 distinct CDR3 sequences; around 18% were seen once. This clonotype was seen many times. Its antigen remains unidentified. None of the included patients had other autoimmune diseases, uncontrolled infections, pregnancy or lactation, as these led to exclusion. Germline V CDR1 and CDR2: DFQATT, SNEGSKA (reference sequence). There are 17 residues in the CDR3. With 0 bases removed from V and 2 bases from J, the gap between germline ends came to 14 bases.

This chain joins TRBV20-1 and TRBJ2-6; D may correspond to TRBD1 or TRBD2 (5 bases each). The sequenced material came from peripheral blood. The TCR sequence derives from a woman aged 18 to 35 with Graves' ophthalmopathy. The CDR3 spells CSARDWGKGPGANVLTF. CDR3 nucleotides: TGCAGTGCTAGAGATTGGGGAAAGGGACCTGGGGCCAACGTCCTGACTTTC.